These 21 T cell receptor beta chains share one sample of origin, sequenced in a study of T cell responses to AZD1222 COVID-19 vaccine. The data were produced by immunoSEQ multiplex PCR, yet TCRdb's version contains in-frame clones alone and is incomplete. The table has fewer than 150,000 clones, 90% seen once. The material sequenced was peripheral blood, taken 28 days after the second AZD1222 dose. The receptor source for this set is an adult who received the AZD1222 COVID-19 vaccine.

The V and J genes are TRBV30 and TRBJ1-5; no reliable D call. V shed 3 bases and J shed 0 bases, with 21 bases lying between them. The length of the CDR3 is 18 residues. From germline, CDR1 is GTSNPN and CDR2 SVGIG (reference sequence). The CDR3 loop is CAWSNRQSRQISNQPQHF. The CDR3 nucleotides are TGTGCCTGGAGCAACCGGCAGTCCCGGCAAATTAGCAATCAGCCCCAGCATTTT.

V is TRBV27 and J is TRBJ1-1; D gene uncertain. This CDR3 comprises 14 residues. The ends were cut back, 2 bases at V and 3 bases at J, with 10 bases in the middle. Per the germline V gene, CDR1 is MNHEY and CDR2 is SMNVEV (reference sequence). The CDR3 DNA follows: TGTGCCAGCAGTTTACAGGAGGGATACACTGAAGCTTTCTTT. Its protein is CASSLQEGYTEAFF.

The chain combines TRBV6-2 or TRBV6-3 with TRBJ1-5; the D gene is possibly TRBD1 (6 bases). The germline V and J ends were trimmed by 0 bases and 4 bases, with 13 bases remaining between them. CDR3 length equals 16 residues. CDR1 is MNHEY and CDR2 is SVGEGT in the germline V gene. The CDR3 nucleotides read TGTGCCAGCAGTTACTCGACGACAGGTTTTAATCAGCCCCAGCATTTT. This translates into CASSYSTTGFNQPQHF.

The rearrangement uses TRBV5-1 and TRBJ2-7; 10 bases match TRBD1. The trim removed 0 bases at V and 1 base at J, leaving 1 base unmatched. The CDR3 has 15 residues. The germline V gene encodes CDR1 SGHRS and CDR2 YFSETQ. The CDR3 DNA reads as TGCGCCAGCAGCTTGGGACAGGGGGCTTCCTACGAGCAGTACTTC. Translated, it gives CASSLGQGASYEQYF.

The chain recombines TRBV5-8 with TRBJ1-2; D uncertain. CDR1 and CDR2 (germline): SGHTS, YDEGEE. The CDR3 covers 11 residues. V lost 0 bases to trimming and J lost 7 bases, with 4 bases between them. CDR3 in DNA: TGTGCCAGCAGCTTGGTCGGTGGCTACACCTTC. It translates to CASSLVGGYTF.

The chain is built from TRBV28 and TRBJ1-3; 10 bases agree with TRBD1. Germline V gene lookup returns CDR1 MDHEN and CDR2 SYDVKM. The CDR3 consists of 13 residues. V shed 10 bases, J shed 2 bases, and the junction held 2 bases outside the gene matches. The CDR3 nucleotides read TGTGCCACAGGGACAGGGGCTGGAAACACCATATATTTT. Protein product: CATGTGAGNTIYF.

The CDR3 protein is CASSLGTVQETQYF. The CDR3 coding sequence is TGTGCCAGCAGCCTCGGGACAGTCCAAGAGACCCAGTACTTC. V gene TRBV11-2 combines with J gene TRBJ2-5; 7 bases align to TRBD1. Trimming removed 5 bases from V and 1 base from J; junction bases left unmatched: 4. The CDR3 spans 14 residues. The germline gives CDR1 SGHAT, CDR2 FQNNGV.

Worth noting for this clone: One end of the junction fails to match germline, which may point to a read error. The V and J genes are TRBV11-2 and TRBJ1-1; unclear D gene. Germline V gives CDR1 SGHAT, CDR2 FQNNGV. This CDR3 is built from 11 residues. The CDR3: CASSFRLSTKF. The CDR3 region has the DNA TGTGCCAGCAGCTTCCGCCTTTCTACGAAGTTT.

This chain connects TRBV6-5 to TRBJ1-6; D is unresolved. From germline, CDR1 is MNHEY and CDR2 SVGAGI. Trimming stripped 3 bases from V and 0 bases from J, with 9 bases between. This CDR3 spans 16 amino acids. The CDR3: CASSYRQSSYNSPLHF. Written as DNA, the CDR3 is TGTGCCAGCAGTTATAGGCAGAGCTCCTATAATTCACCCCTCCACTTT.

V gene TRBV5-4 combines with J gene TRBJ2-5, with D perhaps TRBD2 (5 bases). Germline CDR1 SGHNT, CDR2 YYREEE (reference sequence). The CDR3 consists of 13 residues. Trimming removed 5 bases at V and 1 base at J, with 9 bases between. CDR3 nucleotides: TGTGCCAGCAGGAGGACTTTCCAAGAGACCCAGTACTTC. It is translated as CASRRTFQETQYF.

The V call is TRBV28, the J call TRBJ1-5; D gene ambiguous. Germline CDR1 is MDHEN and CDR2 is SYDVKM. Trimming cost V 6 bases and J 2 bases, with 11 bases left between them. This CDR3 region has 14 residues. As DNA, the CDR3 is TGTGCCAGCAGCGCACCGGGTGGCAATCAGCCCCAGCATTTT. Its translation: CASSAPGGNQPQHF.

The rearrangement joins TRBV2 to TRBJ2-6; possibly TRBD2 for D (6 bases). V was shortened by 6 bases and J by 0 bases, with 9 bases between the two germline ends. Germline V lookup: CDR1 SNHLY, CDR2 FYNNEI. This CDR3 is built from 15 residues. This CDR3 reads CASRIAVSGANVLTF. The CDR3 nucleotides read TGTGCCAGCAGAATAGCGGTCTCTGGGGCCAACGTCCTGACTTTC.

The chain uses TRBV6-2 or TRBV6-3 and TRBJ2-4; weak D call: TRBD1 (5 bases). Deletions cut 2 bases from V and 5 bases from J, with 10 bases between. Looked up from germline, CDR1 is MNHEY and CDR2 is SVGEGT. The CDR3 covers 14 residues. The CDR3 here is CASSYGTGQNIQYF. DNA for the CDR3: TGTGCCAGCAGTTACGGAACAGGCCAAAACATTCAGTACTTC.

The rearrangement links TRBV27 to TRBJ2-1, with 11 bases that match TRBD1. J lost 7 bases, V lost 6 bases, and 5 bases had no gene match. Germline V gene sequence: CDR1 MNHEY, CDR2 SMNVEV (reference sequence). This CDR3 contains 14 residues. As DNA, the CDR3 is TGTGCCAGCAGAGGACAGGGGGCAATGAATGAGCAGTTCTTC. Encoded protein: CASRGQGAMNEQFF.

As for this clone: Distinct nucleotide sequences in the sample also encode this CDR3. This chain uses TRBV5-1 with TRBJ1-1; D may be TRBD1 (6 bases). Trimming took 4 bases from V and 1 from J, leaving 11 bases between them. The CDR3 is 14 residues long. CDR1 and CDR2 (germline): SGHRS, YFSETQ. CDR3 in amino acids: CASSGGLQNTEAFF. The DNA of the CDR3 is TGCGCCAGCAGCGGGGGGCTGCAGAACACTGAAGCTTTCTTT.

This clone was counted once. The chain joins TRBV19 to TRBJ1-5; 8 nucleotides match TRBD1. Germline V gene lookup returns CDR1 LNHDA and CDR2 SQIVND (reference sequence). This CDR3 comprises 15 residues. With V trimmed by 6 bases and J by 0 bases, 4 bases remained unmatched. Here the CDR3 DNA reads TGTGCCAGTAGAGTACAGGGGGTTAGCAATCAGCCCCAGCATTTT. Translating gives CASRVQGVSNQPQHF.

The chain combines TRBV6-5 with TRBJ2-2; 7 bases agree with TRBD1. The CDR3 consists of 16 residues. The germline V gene has CDR1 MNHEY and CDR2 SVGAGI. V was clipped by 0 bases and J by 0 bases; unmatched bases: 1. DNA of the CDR3: TGTGCCAGCAGTTACTCCGGGACAGCGAACACCGGGGAGCTGTTTTTT. This codes for CASSYSGTANTGELFF.

The rearrangement links TRBV18 to TRBJ1-3; D is unclear. V shed 6 bases and J shed 8 bases, with 20 bases lying between them. Looked up from germline, CDR1 is KGHSH and CDR2 is LQKENI. The CDR3 totals 15 residues. The CDR3 DNA follows: TGTGCCAGCTCGCCCACGACCGCCCCTCATGACACCATATATTTT. It encodes CASSPTTAPHDTIYF.

The chain is built from TRBV18 and TRBJ1-6, with TRBD1 matching over 9 bases. V lost 3 bases to trimming and J lost 5 bases; unmatched junction nucleotides: 5. The germline gives CDR1 KGHSH, CDR2 LQKENI. CDR3 length: 16 residues. The CDR3 sequence: CASSPLRDRDNSPLHF. The DNA for the CDR3 is TGTGCCAGCTCACCCCTCCGGGACAGGGATAATTCACCCCTCCACTTT.

This clone was seen a single time. The genes are TRBV10-3 and TRBJ1-5; TRBD1 matches at 12 bases. CDR1 and CDR2 (germline): ENHRY, SYGVKD. There are 15 residues in the CDR3. With 5 bases clipped from V and 6 bases from J, the junction kept 5 bases outside the gene matches. The CDR3 DNA is TGTGCCATCAGTCTGGGACAGGGGGCGAGTCAGCCCCAGCATTTT. The encoded protein is CAISLGQGASQPQHF.

The rearrangement links TRBV9 to TRBJ2-6, with unresolved D. The CDR3 runs to 17 residues. The V end lost 0 bases, the J end lost 1 base, and 11 bases lay between the germline ends. Germline CDR1 is SGDLS and CDR2 is YYNGEE. The DNA of the CDR3 is TGTGCCAGCAGCGTAGAACCTACTCGATCTGGGGCCAACGTCCTGACTTTC. Its protein product is CASSVEPTRSGANVLTF.